The 28 T cell receptor beta chains reported below all come from one sample, sequenced in a study of shared clonotypes between healthy human individuals. Generated by immunoSEQ multiplex PCR, the TCRdb table keeps only in-frame clones and is missing some. The sample records more than 400,000 clones, approximately 81% being singletons. Input material: PBMCs. The receptors shown here come from a woman aged 35 to 49 in good health. Some clones in this sample may be carry-over from other donors' samples.

This chain's CDR3 is CASSFGDRDNEKLFF. DNA for the CDR3: TGTGCCAGCAGCTTTGGGGACAGGGATAATGAAAAACTGTTTTTT. The chain couples TRBV7-8 to TRBJ1-4; 9 bases align to TRBD1. Trimming cost V 3 bases and J 4 bases; bases outside gene matches: 3. Germline V CDR1 and CDR2: SGHVS, FQNEAQ. This CDR3 is built from 15 residues.

J is TRBJ2-3 and V is TRBV9; D call uncertain. Germline V gives CDR1 SGDLS, CDR2 YYNGEE. This CDR3 has 14 residues. V was shortened by 4 bases and J by 2 bases, with 11 bases between the two germline ends. This CDR3 reads CASSKVGFTDTQYF. CDR3 nucleotides: TGTGCCAGCAGCAAAGTGGGCTTCACAGATACGCAGTATTTT. The full variable domain, with the rest looked up from reference TRBV9 and TRBJ2-3, is DSGVTQTPKHLITATGQRVTLRCSPRSGDLSVYWYQQSLDQGLQFLIQYYNGEERAKGNILERFSAQQFPDLHSELNLSSLELGDSALYFCASSKVGFTDTQYFGPGTRLTVL.

Concerning this clone: A read error is likely, as this CDR3 ends without the conserved phenylalanine or tryptophan. The limits of the CDR3 on the DNA are not certain, so only TCRdb's listed CDR3 is given. The chain has TRBV27 and TRBJ1-2; the table's D gene call, TRBD1, was not cross checked with the DNA. The CDR3 length is 12 residues, termini included. Looked up from germline, CDR1 is MNHEY and CDR2 is SMNVEV (reference sequence). CDR3 amino acids: CASSCGAQVSSP.

This rearrangement joins TRBV5-1 to TRBJ2-3; TRBD2 matches at 12 bases. The CDR3 has 17 amino acids. From germline, CDR1 is SGHRS and CDR2 YFSETQ. J gave up 2 bases and V 4 bases, and 8 bases lay outside the gene matches. This CDR3 is CASSARLAGVPTDTQYF. The CDR3 DNA sequence: TGCGCCAGCAGCGCCCGACTAGCGGGAGTCCCCACAGATACGCAGTATTTT.

This clone came up many times. The chain couples TRBV29-1 to TRBJ1-2; D is perhaps TRBD1 (6 bases). Germline V CDR1 and CDR2: SQVTM, ANQGSEA. The CDR3 has 14 amino acids. V gave up 3 bases and J gave up 3 bases, with 14 bases separating them. The chain's CDR3 is CSVEGGPQDYGYTF. The CDR3 region has the DNA TGCAGCGTTGAGGGGGGGCCTCAGGACTATGGCTACACCTTC.

A single count supports this clone. The chain carries TRBV28 and TRBJ2-7; TRBD1 matches at 7 bases. The CDR3 is 12 residues long. Germline V gene data show CDR1 as MDHEN and CDR2 as SYDVKM. J gave up 6 bases and V 5 bases, and 4 bases lay outside the gene matches. DNA for the CDR3: TGTGCCAGCAGTCGAGGGGGCAGCGAGCAGTACTTC. It encodes CASSRGGSEQYF.

The V gene is TRBV2, the J gene TRBJ2-7; 11 nucleotides agree with TRBD2. CDR1 is SNHLY and CDR2 is FYNNEI in the germline V gene. This CDR3 is 15 amino acids long. V gave up 6 bases and J gave up 3 bases; unmatched junction bases: 7. CDR3 in DNA: TGTGCCAGCAGCGGAGGGACTAGCGGCGACTACGAGCAGTACTTC. Translating it yields CASSGGTSGDYEQYF.

This clone was observed a handful of times. CDR3 coding DNA: TGTGCCAGCAGTGTACTTCTAGCGGACTCCTCCTACGAGCAGTACTTC. It translates to CASSVLLADSSYEQYF. This chain joins TRBV6-1 and TRBJ2-7, with 7 nucleotides matching TRBD2. V gave up 4 bases and J gave up 0 bases; unmatched junction bases: 9. Per the germline V gene, CDR1 is MNHNS and CDR2 is SASEGT. This CDR3 is built from 16 residues.

A note on this clone: Only one base separates this from a far larger clonotype, so it likely reflects a read error. The rearrangement links TRBV30 to TRBJ2-6; possibly TRBD1 for D (5 bases). The CDR3 runs to 13 residues. Germline V gives CDR1 GTSNPN, CDR2 SVGIG (reference sequence). The CDR3 sequence is CAWSVGGASVLTF. The CDR3 DNA reads TGTGCCTGGAGTGTGGGTGGGGCCAGCGTCCTGACTTTC.

This clone was seen more than once but under ten times. The J gene is TRBJ1-2, the V gene TRBV11-2, with D possibly being TRBD1 (6 bases). Between the trimmed V and J ends, which lost 5 bases and 4 bases, there was a span of 11 bases. The germline V gene encodes CDR1 SGHAT and CDR2 FQNNGV. The CDR3 loop spans 13 amino acids. This CDR3 reads CASSRGGSYGYTF. CDR3 bases: TGTGCCAGCAGCCGAGGGGGGAGCTATGGCTACACCTTC.

The V gene is TRBV9, the J gene TRBJ2-3; D gene uncertain. Germline CDR1 reads SGDLS; CDR2 reads YYNGEE. V lost 7 bases and J lost 5, with 8 bases in between. The CDR3 has 11 residues. CDR3 DNA sequence: TGTGCCAGCGGTTACGAAGATACGCAGTATTTT. It translates to CASGYEDTQYF. The whole variable domain, remainder taken from reference TRBV9 and TRBJ2-3, is DSGVTQTPKHLITATGQRVTLRCSPRSGDLSVYWYQQSLDQGLQFLIQYYNGEERAKGNILERFSAQQFPDLHSELNLSSLELGDSALYFCASGYEDTQYFGPGTRLTVL.

This clone was detected many times. This sample also contains other DNA sequences that code for the same CDR3. V usage is TRBV10-3 and J usage is TRBJ1-4; 7 nucleotides line up with TRBD1. CDR1 and CDR2 from the germline V gene are ENHRY and SYGVKD. The CDR3 has 14 residues. J lost 3 bases, V lost 6 bases, and 4 bases had no gene match. CDR3 sequence reads: CAIRAGTANEKLFF. The CDR3 DNA reads TGTGCCATCAGAGCCGGGACAGCTAATGAAAAACTGTTTTTT.

The CDR3 bases are TGCGCCAGCAGCTTGACAGGGGCCACCGGGGAGCTGTTTTTT. Its translation: CASSLTGATGELFF. V gene TRBV5-1 combines with J gene TRBJ2-2, with 7 bases matching TRBD1. Germline trimming cut 1 base from V and 4 bases from J; bases unmatched to any gene: 1. Looked up from germline, CDR1 is SGHRS and CDR2 is YFSETQ. The CDR3 is 14 amino acids.

The chain recombines TRBV10-2 with TRBJ1-2, with D unclear. CDR1 and CDR2 (germline): WSHSY, SAAADI. V dropped 3 bases and J dropped 0 bases, with 8 bases sitting between them. This CDR3 contains 14 residues. CDR3 sequence (DNA): TGCGCCAGCAGTGATTCGCCTTCTAACTATGGCTACACCTTC. This sequence encodes CASSDSPSNYGYTF.

In this sample, this clone turned up a few times. The chain employs TRBV7-2 and TRBJ2-7; a weak D match, TRBD2 (6 bases). The V gene's germline CDR1 is SGHTA and CDR2 FQGNSA. The CDR3 consists of 15 residues. The V end lost 2 bases, the J end lost 0 bases, and 11 bases lay between the germline ends. This chain's CDR3 is CASSLFGTSSYEQYF. In DNA, the CDR3 is TGTGCCAGCAGCTTATTTGGGACTTCCTCCTACGAGCAGTACTTC.

The rearrangement uses TRBV2 and TRBJ2-3, with TRBD2 matching 14 bases. Germline CDR1 SNHLY, CDR2 FYNNEI. There are 16 residues in the CDR3. Trimming at V came to 6 bases and at J to 6 bases, leaving 8 bases not matched to a gene. CDR3 loop: CASRKGTSGRADTQYF. DNA of the CDR3: TGTGCCAGCAGGAAAGGGACTAGCGGGAGAGCGGATACGCAGTATTTT.

V is TRBV27 and J is TRBJ2-3; the match to TRBD1 covers 7 bases. The CDR3 loop spans 13 amino acids. Trimming took 6 bases from V and 6 from J; bases not matched to a gene: 6. Germline values: CDR1 MNHEY, CDR2 SMNVEV (reference sequence). The CDR3 bases are TGTGCCAGCAGCTTCGACAGGGCGGATACGCAGTATTTT. It specifies CASSFDRADTQYF.

The rearrangement links TRBV7-9 to TRBJ1-2; perhaps TRBD1 as D (5 bases). CDR1 is SEHNR and CDR2 is FQNEAQ in the germline V gene (reference sequence). V lost 0 bases and J 2 bases, leaving 7 bases between the germline ends. The CDR3 covers 14 residues. As DNA, the CDR3 is TGTGCCAGCAGCTTAGCACAGGCCAACTATGGCTACACCTTC. Its translation: CASSLAQANYGYTF.

This chain links TRBV11-1 with TRBJ2-3; 8 bases are a match to TRBD2. V was pared by 4 bases and J by 2 bases, with 8 bases of the junction left unmatched. CDR3 length: 16 residues. The V gene's germline CDR1 is SGHAT and CDR2 FQDESV (reference sequence). The CDR3 nucleotides read TGTGCCAGCAGCTCCCGGGGTAGCGGGACCACAGATACGCAGTATTTT. This codes for CASSSRGSGTTDTQYF.

This clone has only one observation. The chain joins TRBV28 to TRBJ1-5; unclear D gene. CDR3 length equals 14 residues. The V end lost 7 bases, the J end lost 4 bases, and 14 bases lay between the germline ends. Germline V gene lookup returns CDR1 MDHEN and CDR2 SYDVKM. The CDR3 loop reads CASTEQIGNQPQHF. In DNA, the CDR3 is TGTGCCAGCACCGAGCAGATCGGGAATCAGCCCCAGCATTTT.

In its sample, this clone was seen a few times. The chain employs TRBV7-3 and TRBJ2-5; D remains unclear. The ends were cut back, 6 bases at V and 1 base at J, with 9 bases in the middle. The germline gives CDR1 SGHTA, CDR2 FQGTGA. The CDR3 spans 13 residues. The CDR3 sequence: CASSKLPQETQYF. CDR3 DNA sequence: TGTGCCAGCAGTAAACTACCCCAAGAGACCCAGTACTTC. Together with reference TRBV7-3 and TRBJ2-5, the CDR3 gives the full variable domain: GAGVSQTPSNKVTEKGKYVELRCDPISGHTALYWYRQSLGQGPEFLIYFQGTGAADDSGLPNDRFFAVRPEGSVSTLKIQRTERGDSAVYLCASSKLPQETQYFGPGTRLLVL.

Only a few counts were recorded for this clone. A much larger clone differs by one base, so this may be a read error. This specimen includes other DNA sequences encoding the same CDR3. The rearrangement links TRBV21-1 to TRBJ2-2. TRBV21-1 is flagged as a pseudogene. The length of the CDR3 is 14 residues. CDR3 protein: CASSKISPSGELFF. For the CDR3, the DNA is TGTGCCAGTAGCAAAATTTCGCCATCGGGGGAGCTGTTTTTT.

As concerns this clone: Possible read error: a much larger clone is one base away. The chain links TRBV7-3 to TRBJ2-1, with D possibly matching TRBD2 (5 bases). The CDR3 extends over 12 amino acids. Germline V gene lookup returns CDR1 SGHTA and CDR2 FQGTGA. V lost 2 bases to trimming and J lost 9 bases, with 8 bases between them. CDR3 in DNA: TGTGCCAGCAGCTTATCGGGGAGTGAGCAGTTCTTC. This translates into CASSLSGSEQFF. Full variable domain (remainder filled in from reference TRBV7-3 and TRBJ2-1): GAGVSQTPSNKVTEKGKYVELRCDPISGHTALYWYRQSLGQGPEFLIYFQGTGAADDSGLPNDRFFAVRPEGSVSTLKIQRTERGDSAVYLCASSLSGSEQFFGPGTRLTVL.

With regard to this clone: Other DNA sequences from this sample encode an identical CDR3 as well. This chain links TRBV5-1 with TRBJ2-5; a possible D gene is TRBD2 (6 bases). With 1 base removed from V and 3 bases from J, the gap between germline ends came to 7 bases. Germline-derived CDR1 and CDR2 are SGHRS and YFSETQ. The CDR3 consists of 13 residues. CDR3 bases: TGCGCCAGCAGCTTGTCGGGGGAAGAGACCCAGTACTTC. It codes for CASSLSGEETQYF.

This chain uses TRBV6-4 with TRBJ2-5; unclear D gene. The end of the DNA is better explained by TRBJ2-7, so the J call may be wrong. CDR1 is MRHNA and CDR2 is SNTAGT in the germline V gene. The CDR3 runs to 15 residues. The CDR3 nucleotides read TGTGCCAGCAGTGAAAGAGCGACAAGCTCCTACGAGCAGTACTTC. It is translated as CASSERATSSYEQYF.

As for this clone: The likely explanation is a read error, given a far larger clone one base away. This chain joins TRBV28 and TRBJ1-1, with no clear D. Germline values: CDR1 MDHEN, CDR2 SYDVKM. The CDR3 runs to 10 residues. CDR3 in amino acids: CANSKARAFF. The CDR3 DNA reads as TGTGCCAACAGTAAAGCTAGGGCTTTCTTT.

The chain recombines TRBV6-6 with TRBJ2-1; 11 bases map to TRBD2. The CDR3 contains 14 residues. Germline assignment: CDR1 MNHNY and CDR2 SVGAGI (reference sequence). J gave up 9 bases and V 2 bases, and 3 bases lay outside the gene matches. CDR3 residues: CASSYPTSGGEQFF. DNA for the CDR3: TGTGCCAGCAGTTACCCAACTAGCGGGGGTGAGCAGTTCTTC.

The chain is built from TRBV30 and TRBJ2-7; D unresolved. Germline V lookup: CDR1 GTSNPN, CDR2 SVGIG (reference sequence). V lost 2 bases to trimming and J lost 2 bases, with 7 bases between them. The CDR3 runs 12 residues. The CDR3: CAWSTRAYEQYF. The DNA for the CDR3 is TGTGCCTGGAGTACCCGGGCCTACGAGCAGTACTTC. Supplemented by reference TRBV30 and TRBJ2-7, the full variable domain reads SQTIHQWPATLVQPVGSPLSLECTVEGTSNPNLYWYRQAAGRGLQLLFYSVGIGQISSEVPQNLSASRPQDRQFILSSKKLLLSDSGFYLCAWSTRAYEQYFGPGTRLTVT.